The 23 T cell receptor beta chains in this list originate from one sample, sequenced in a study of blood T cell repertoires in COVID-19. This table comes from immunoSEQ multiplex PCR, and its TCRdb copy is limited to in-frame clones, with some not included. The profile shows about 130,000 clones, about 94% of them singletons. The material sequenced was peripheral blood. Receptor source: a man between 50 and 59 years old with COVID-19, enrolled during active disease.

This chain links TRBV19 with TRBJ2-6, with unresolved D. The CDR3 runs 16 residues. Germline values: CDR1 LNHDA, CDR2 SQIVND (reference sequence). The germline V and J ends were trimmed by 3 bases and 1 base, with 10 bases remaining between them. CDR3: CASSIKPRSGANVLTF. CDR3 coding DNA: TGTGCCAGTAGTATCAAGCCTAGGTCTGGGGCCAACGTCCTGACTTTC.

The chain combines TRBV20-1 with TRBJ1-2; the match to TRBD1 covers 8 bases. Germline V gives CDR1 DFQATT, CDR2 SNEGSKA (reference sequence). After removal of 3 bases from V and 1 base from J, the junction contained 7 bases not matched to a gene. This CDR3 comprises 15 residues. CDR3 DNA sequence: TGCAGTGCTAGTCCTGGACAGGGCGGTAACTATGGCTACACCTTC. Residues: CSASPGQGGNYGYTF.

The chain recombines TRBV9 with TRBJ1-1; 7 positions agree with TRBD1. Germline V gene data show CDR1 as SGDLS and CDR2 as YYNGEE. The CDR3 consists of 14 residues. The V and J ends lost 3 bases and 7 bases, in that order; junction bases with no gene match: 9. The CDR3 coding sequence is TGTGCCAGCAGCGGACAGGGAAGTGGCTATGAAGCTTTCTTT. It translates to CASSGQGSGYEAFF.

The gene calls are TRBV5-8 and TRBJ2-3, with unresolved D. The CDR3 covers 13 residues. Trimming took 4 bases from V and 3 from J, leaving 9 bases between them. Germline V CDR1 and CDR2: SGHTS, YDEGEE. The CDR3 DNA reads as TGTGCCAGCAGCCTTTATACTACAGATACGCAGTATTTT. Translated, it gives CASSLYTTDTQYF.

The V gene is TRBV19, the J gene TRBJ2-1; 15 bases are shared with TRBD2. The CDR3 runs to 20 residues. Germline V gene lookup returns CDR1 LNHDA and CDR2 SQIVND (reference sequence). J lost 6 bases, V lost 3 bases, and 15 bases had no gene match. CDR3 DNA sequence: TGTGCCAGTAGTATCTTCCCGGGACTAGCGGGAGGAATCGGGTCCAATGAGCAGTTCTTC. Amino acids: CASSIFPGLAGGIGSNEQFF.

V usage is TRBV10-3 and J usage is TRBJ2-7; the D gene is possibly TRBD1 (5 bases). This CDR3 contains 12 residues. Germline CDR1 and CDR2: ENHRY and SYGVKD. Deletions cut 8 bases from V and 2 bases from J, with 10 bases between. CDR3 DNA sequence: TGTGCCATCGGTGGGGCTACCTACGAGCAGTACGTC. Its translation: CAIGGATYEQYV.

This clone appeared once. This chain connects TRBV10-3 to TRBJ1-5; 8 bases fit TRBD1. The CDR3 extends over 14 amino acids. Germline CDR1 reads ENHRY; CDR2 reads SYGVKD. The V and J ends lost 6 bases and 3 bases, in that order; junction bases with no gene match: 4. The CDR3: CAIRGTGDNQPQHF. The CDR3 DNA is TGTGCCATCAGAGGGACAGGAGACAATCAGCCCCAGCATTTT.

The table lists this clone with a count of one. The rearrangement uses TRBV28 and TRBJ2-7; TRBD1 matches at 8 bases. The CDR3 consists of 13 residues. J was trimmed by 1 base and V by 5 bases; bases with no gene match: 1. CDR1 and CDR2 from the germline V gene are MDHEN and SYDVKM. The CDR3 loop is CASSRDRSYEQYV. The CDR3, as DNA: TGTGCCAGCAGTAGGGACAGGTCCTACGAGCAGTACGTC.

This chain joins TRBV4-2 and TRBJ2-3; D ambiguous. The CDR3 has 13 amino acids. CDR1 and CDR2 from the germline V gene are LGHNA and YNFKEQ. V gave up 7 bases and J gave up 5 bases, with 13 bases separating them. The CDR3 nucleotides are TGTGCCAGCACCCTAACTATCGGAGATACGCAGTATTTT. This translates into CASTLTIGDTQYF.

The CDR3 DNA follows: TGCGCCAGCAGGGTTAGCGAAGCCCAAGAGACCCAGTACTTC. Its translation: CASRVSEAQETQYF. The V gene is TRBV5-1, the J gene TRBJ2-5, with a possible D match to TRBD2 (5 bases). Trimming left V 5 bases short and J 1 base short, with 12 bases between. CDR1 and CDR2 from the germline V gene are SGHRS and YFSETQ. The CDR3 length is 14 residues.

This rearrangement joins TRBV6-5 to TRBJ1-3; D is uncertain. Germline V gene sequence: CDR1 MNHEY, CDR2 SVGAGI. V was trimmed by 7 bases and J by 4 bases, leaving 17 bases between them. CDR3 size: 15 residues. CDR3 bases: TGTGCCAGCACTATGACCCGGGCGGGAGGAAACACCATATATTTT. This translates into CASTMTRAGGNTIYF.

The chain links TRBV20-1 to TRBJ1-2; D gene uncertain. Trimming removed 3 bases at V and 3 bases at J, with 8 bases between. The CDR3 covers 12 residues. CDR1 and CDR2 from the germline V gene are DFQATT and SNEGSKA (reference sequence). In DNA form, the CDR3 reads TGCAGTGCTAGTTGGCGGTACTATGGCTACACCTTC. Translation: CSASWRYYGYTF.

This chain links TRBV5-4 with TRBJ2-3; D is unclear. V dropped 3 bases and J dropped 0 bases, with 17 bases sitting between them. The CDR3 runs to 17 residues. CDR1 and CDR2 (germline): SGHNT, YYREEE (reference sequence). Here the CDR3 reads CASSSQVLKPSTDTQYF. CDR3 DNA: TGTGCCAGCAGCTCCCAAGTCTTAAAGCCTAGCACAGATACGCAGTATTTT.

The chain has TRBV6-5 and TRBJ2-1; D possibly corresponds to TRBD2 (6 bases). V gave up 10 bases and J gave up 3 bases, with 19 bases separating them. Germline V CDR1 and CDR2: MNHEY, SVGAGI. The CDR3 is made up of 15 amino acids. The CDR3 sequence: CANGGTGTGYNEQFF. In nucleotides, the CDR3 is TGTGCCAACGGAGGGACCGGGACTGGCTACAATGAGCAGTTCTTC.

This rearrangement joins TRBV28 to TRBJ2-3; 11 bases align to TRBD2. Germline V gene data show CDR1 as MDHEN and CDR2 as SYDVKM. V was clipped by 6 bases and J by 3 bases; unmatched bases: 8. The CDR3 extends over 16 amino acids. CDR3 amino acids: CASSRFSGRATDTQYF. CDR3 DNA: TGTGCCAGCAGCCGATTTAGCGGGAGGGCAACAGATACGCAGTATTTT.

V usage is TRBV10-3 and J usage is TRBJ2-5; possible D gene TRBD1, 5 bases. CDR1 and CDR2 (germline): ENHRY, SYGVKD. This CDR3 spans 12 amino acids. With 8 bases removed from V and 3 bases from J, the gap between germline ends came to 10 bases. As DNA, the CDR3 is TGTGCCATCGGGGCAGCAAAAGAGACCCAGTACTTC. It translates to CAIGAAKETQYF.

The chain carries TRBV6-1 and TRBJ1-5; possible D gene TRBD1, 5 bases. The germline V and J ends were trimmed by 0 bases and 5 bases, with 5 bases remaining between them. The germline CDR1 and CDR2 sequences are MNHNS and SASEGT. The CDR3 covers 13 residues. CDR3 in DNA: TGTGCCAGCAGTGAAGCGGGGCATCAGCCCCAGCATTTT. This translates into CASSEAGHQPQHF.

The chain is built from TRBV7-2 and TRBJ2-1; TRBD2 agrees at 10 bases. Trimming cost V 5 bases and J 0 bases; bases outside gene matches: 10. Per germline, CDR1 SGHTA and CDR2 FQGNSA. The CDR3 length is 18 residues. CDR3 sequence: CASSPREGLAFSYNEQFF. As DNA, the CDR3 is TGTGCCAGCAGCCCAAGAGAGGGACTAGCGTTCTCCTACAATGAGCAGTTCTTC.

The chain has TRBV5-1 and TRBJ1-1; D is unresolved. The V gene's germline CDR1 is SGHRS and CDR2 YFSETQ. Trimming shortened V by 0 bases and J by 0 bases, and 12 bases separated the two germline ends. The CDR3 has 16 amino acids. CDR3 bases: TGCGCCAGCAGCTTGGGGTTGGGCGAATTGAACACTGAAGCTTTCTTT. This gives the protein CASSLGLGELNTEAFF. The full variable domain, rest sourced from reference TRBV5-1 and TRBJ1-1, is KAGVTQTPRYLIKTRGQQVTLSCSPISGHRSVSWYQQTPGQGLQFLFEYFSETQRNKGNFPGRFSGRQFSNSRSEMNVSTLELGDSALYLCASSLGLGELNTEAFFGQGTRLTVV.

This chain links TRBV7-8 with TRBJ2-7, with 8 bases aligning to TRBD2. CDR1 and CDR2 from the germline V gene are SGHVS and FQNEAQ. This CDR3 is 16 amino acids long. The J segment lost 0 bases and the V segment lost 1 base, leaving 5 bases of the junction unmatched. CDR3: CASSLGLAGGSYEQYV. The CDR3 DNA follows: TGTGCCAGCAGCTTAGGCCTAGCGGGTGGCTCCTACGAGCAGTACGTC.

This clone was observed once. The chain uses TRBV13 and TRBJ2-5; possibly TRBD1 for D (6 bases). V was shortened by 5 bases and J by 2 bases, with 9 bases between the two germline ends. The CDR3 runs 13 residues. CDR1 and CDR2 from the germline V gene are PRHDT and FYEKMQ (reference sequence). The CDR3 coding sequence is TGTGCCAGCAGCCTGGACAGACAAGAGACCCAGTACTTC. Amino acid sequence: CASSLDRQETQYF.

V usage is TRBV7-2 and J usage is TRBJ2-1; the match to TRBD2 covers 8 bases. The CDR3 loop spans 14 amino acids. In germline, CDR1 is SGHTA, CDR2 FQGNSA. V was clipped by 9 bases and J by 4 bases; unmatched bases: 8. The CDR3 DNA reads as TGTGCCAGTGGGGAGAGCGGGGGTTACAATGAGCAGTTCTTC. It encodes CASGESGGYNEQFF.

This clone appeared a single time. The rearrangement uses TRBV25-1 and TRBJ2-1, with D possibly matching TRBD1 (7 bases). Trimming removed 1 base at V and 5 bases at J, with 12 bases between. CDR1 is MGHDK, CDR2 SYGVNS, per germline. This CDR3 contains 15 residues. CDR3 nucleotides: TGTGCCAGCAGTGAATGGGCGGGACAGCACAATGAGCAGTTCTTC. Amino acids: CASSEWAGQHNEQFF.